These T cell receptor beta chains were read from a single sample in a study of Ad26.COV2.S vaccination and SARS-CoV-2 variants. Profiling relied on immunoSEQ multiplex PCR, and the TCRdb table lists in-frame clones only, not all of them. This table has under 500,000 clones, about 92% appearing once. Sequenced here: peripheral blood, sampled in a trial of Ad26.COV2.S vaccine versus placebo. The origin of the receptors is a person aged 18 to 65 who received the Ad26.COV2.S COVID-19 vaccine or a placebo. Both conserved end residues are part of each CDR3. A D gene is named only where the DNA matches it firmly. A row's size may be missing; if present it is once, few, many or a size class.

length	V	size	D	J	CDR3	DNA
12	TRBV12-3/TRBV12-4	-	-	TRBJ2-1	CASINAGNEQFF	TGTGCCAGCATTAACGCAGGGAATGAGCAGTTCTTC
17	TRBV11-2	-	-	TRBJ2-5	CASSLARVKLGRETQYF	TGTGCCAGCAGCTTAGCTCGAGTAAAGTTGGGGAGGGAGACCCAGTACTTC
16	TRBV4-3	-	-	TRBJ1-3	CASSPAALLAGNTIYF	TGCGCCAGCAGCCCCGCGGCACTACTCGCCGGAAACACCATATATTTT
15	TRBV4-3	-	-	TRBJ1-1	CASSQESVLNTEAFF	TGCGCCAGCAGCCAAGAAAGTGTTTTGAACACTGAAGCTTTCTTT
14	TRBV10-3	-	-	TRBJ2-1	CAISEPMGQNEQFF	TGTGCCATCAGTGAGCCTATGGGGCAAAATGAGCAGTTCTTC
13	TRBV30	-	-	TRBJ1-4	CAWSYMDEEKLFF	TGTGCCTGGAGCTACATGGATGAGGAAAAACTGTTTTTT
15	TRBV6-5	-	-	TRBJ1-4	CASRPLQRAREKLFF	TGTGCCAGCAGGCCCTTACAAAGGGCGCGTGAAAAACTGTTTTTT
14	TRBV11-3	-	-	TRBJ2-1	CASSPRLGLHEQFF	TGTGCCAGCAGCCCCCGACTAGGACTCCATGAGCAGTTCTTC
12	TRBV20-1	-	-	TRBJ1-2	CSASPGRDGYTF	TGCAGTGCTAGTCCAGGGCGAGATGGCTACACCTTC
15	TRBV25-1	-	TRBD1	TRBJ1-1	CASSGFRVRGSEAFF	TGTGCCAGCAGTGGATTCAGGGTCAGGGGGTCTGAAGCTTTCTTT
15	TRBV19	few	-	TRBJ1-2	CASIRTTTSNYGYTF	TGTGCCAGTATCCGAACGACGACATCTAACTATGGCTACACCTTC
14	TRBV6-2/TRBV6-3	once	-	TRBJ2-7	CASSYLRPGYEQYF	TGTGCCAGCAGTTACCTCAGACCCGGCTACGAGCAGTACTTC
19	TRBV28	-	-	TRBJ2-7	CASSSRILTIGYSSYEQYF	TGTGCCAGCAGTTCGAGAATTTTGACGATTGGGTATAGCTCCTACGAGCAGTACTTC
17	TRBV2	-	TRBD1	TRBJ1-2	CASRVVTRGTGLYGYTF	TGTGCCAGCAGGGTGGTTACGAGAGGGACAGGGCTCTATGGCTACACCTTC
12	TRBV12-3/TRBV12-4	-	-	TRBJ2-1	CASRSYYNEQFF	TGTGCCAGCAGGAGCTACTACAATGAGCAGTTCTTC
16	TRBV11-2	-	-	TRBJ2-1	CASSLGVAEPTGEQFF	TGTGCCAGCAGCTTAGGCGTGGCAGAGCCTACGGGTGAGCAGTTCTTC
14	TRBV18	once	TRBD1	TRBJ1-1	CASSPRQGDTEAFF	TGTGCCAGCTCACCAAGACAGGGGGACACTGAAGCTTTCTTT
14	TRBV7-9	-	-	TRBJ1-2	CASSFGPGDYGYTF	-
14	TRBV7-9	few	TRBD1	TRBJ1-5	CASSPGGGNQPQHF	TGTGCCAGCAGCCCAGGGGGTGGGAATCAGCCCCAGCATTTT
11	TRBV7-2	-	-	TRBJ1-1	CASSSHIEAFF	TGTGCCAGCAGCTCGCATATTGAAGCTTTCTTT
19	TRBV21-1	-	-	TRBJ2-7	CASSKESMYRDHETYEQYF	TGTGCCAGCAGCAAAGAGAGTATGTACAGGGACCATGAAACCTACGAGCAGTACTTC
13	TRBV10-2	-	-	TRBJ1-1	CASSVPGNTEAFF	TGCGCCAGCAGTGTGCCGGGGAACACTGAAGCTTTCTTT
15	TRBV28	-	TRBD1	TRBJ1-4	CASSNGGTESEKLFF	TGTGCCAGCAGCAACGGCGGGACAGAGAGCGAAAAACTGTTTTTT
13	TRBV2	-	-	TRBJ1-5	CACCRNSNQPQHF	TGTGCTTGTTGCCGGAATAGCAATCAGCCCCAGCATTTT
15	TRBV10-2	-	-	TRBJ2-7	CASLGGRETSYEQYF	TGCGCCAGCCTCGGGGGGCGCGAAACTTCATACGAGCAGTACTTC
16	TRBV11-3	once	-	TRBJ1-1	CASSPGRGAMNTEAFF	TGTGCCAGCAGTCCGGGACGGGGGGCCATGAACACTGAAGCTTTCTTT
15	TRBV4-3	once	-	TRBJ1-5	CASSQDSLSNQPQHF	TGCGCCAGCAGCCAAGACAGCCTGAGCAATCAGCCCCAGCATTTT
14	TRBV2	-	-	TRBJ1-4	CASSVWGGEEKLFF	TGTGCCAGCAGTGTTTGGGGAGGTGAGGAAAAACTGTTTTTT
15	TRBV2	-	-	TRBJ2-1	CASSARIISYNEQFF	TGTGCCAGCAGTGCAAGGATTATTTCCTACAATGAGCAGTTCTTC
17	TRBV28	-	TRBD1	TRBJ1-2	CASRSTSTGEYGYGYTF	TGTGCCAGCAGATCAACCTCGACAGGGGAATATGGCTATGGCTACACTTTC
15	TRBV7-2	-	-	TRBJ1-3	CASSRESRSGNTIYF	TGTGCCAGCAGCCGTGAGAGCCGCTCTGGAAACACCATATATTTT
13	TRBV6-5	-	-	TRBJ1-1	CASSTEANTEAFF	TGTGCCAGCAGTACGGAGGCGAACACTGAAGCTTTCTTT
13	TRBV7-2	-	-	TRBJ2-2	CASSWPNTGELFF	TGTGCCAGCAGCTGGCCTAACACCGGGGAGCTGTTTTTT
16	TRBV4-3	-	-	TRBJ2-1	CASSRDLGGPYNEQFF	TGCGCCAGCAGCCGAGACCTCGGGGGGCCCTACAATGAGCAGTTCTTC
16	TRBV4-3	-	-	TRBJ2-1	CASSQELVGGPLKQFF	TGCGCCAGCAGCCAAGAGCTGGTTGGAGGACCGCTTAAGCAGTTCTTC
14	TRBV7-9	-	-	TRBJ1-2	CASSLLSILYGYTF	TGTGCCAGCAGCTTACTTTCCATCCTCTATGGCTACACCTTC
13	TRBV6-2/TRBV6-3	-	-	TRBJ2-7	CASSYFRRDEQYF	TGTGCCAGCAGTTACTTCCGAAGGGACGAGCAGTACTTC
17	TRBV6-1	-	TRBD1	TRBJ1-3	CASSELLDRYSGNTIYF	TGTGCCAGCAGTGAACTTCTGGACAGGTACTCTGGAAACACCATATATTTT
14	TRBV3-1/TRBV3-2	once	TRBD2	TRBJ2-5	CASRLRGVQETQYF	TGTGCCAGCAGGCTGCGGGGGGTTCAAGAGACCCAGTACTTC
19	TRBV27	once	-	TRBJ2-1	CASSSGTDLGLSSYNEQFF	TGTGCCAGCAGTTCCGGGACCGATCTAGGTCTGAGCTCCTACAATGAGCAGTTCTTC
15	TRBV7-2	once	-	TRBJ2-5	CASSYQGGPIETQYF	TGTGCCAGCAGCTACCAGGGGGGGCCGATAGAGACCCAGTACTTC
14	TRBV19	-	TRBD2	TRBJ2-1	CASSTPGLINEQFF	TGTGCCAGTAGTACTCCGGGACTAATAAATGAGCAGTTCTTC
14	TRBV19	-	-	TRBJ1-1	CASSMRGGNTEAFF	TGTGCCAGTAGTATGAGAGGGGGAAACACTGAAGCTTTCTTT
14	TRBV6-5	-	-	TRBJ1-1	CASSLVEMNTEAFF	TGTGCCAGCAGTTTGGTCGAAATGAACACTGAAGCTTTCTTT
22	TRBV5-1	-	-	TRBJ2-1	CASSLWPPGQGRLAGAGNEQFF	TGCGCCAGCAGCTTGTGGCCCCCGGGACAGGGTAGGCTAGCGGGGGCCGGGAATGAGCAGTTCTTC
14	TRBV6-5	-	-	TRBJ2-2	CASSYDINTGELFF	TGTGCCAGCAGTTACGACATTAACACCGGGGAGCTGTTTTTT
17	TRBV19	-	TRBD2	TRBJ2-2	CASKPGLAVSNTGELFF	TGTGCCAGTAAACCGGGACTAGCGGTATCGAACACCGGGGAGCTGTTTTTT
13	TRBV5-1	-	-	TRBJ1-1	CASSLVGDPEAFF	TGCGCCAGCAGCTTGGTCGGGGACCCTGAAGCTTTCTTT
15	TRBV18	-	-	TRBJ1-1	CASSPQVSVDTEAFF	TGTGCCAGCTCACCACAGGTCTCGGTAGACACTGAAGCTTTCTTT
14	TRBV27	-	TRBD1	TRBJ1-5	CASRGTGVHQPQHF	TGTGCCAGCAGAGGCACAGGGGTACATCAGCCCCAGCATTTT
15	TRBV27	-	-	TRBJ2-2	CASSFSPMNTGELFF	TGTGCCAGCAGTTTTTCCCCAATGAACACCGGGGAGCTGTTTTTT
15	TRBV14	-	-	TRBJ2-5	CASSQDGGTKETQYF	TGTGCCAGCAGCCAAGATGGCGGGACCAAGGAGACCCAGTACTTC
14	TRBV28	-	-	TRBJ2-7	CASSLPRQGYEQYF	TGTGCCAGCAGTCTACCCCGGCAGGGGTACGAGCAGTACTTC
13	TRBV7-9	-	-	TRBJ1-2	CASSLWPGNGYTF	TGTGCCAGCAGCTTATGGCCAGGGAATGGCTACACCTTC
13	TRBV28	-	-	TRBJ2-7	CATHRGYTYEQYF	TGTGCCACCCACCGAGGGTACACCTACGAGCAGTACTTC
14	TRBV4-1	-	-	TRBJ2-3	CASTWVQGRDTQYF	TGCGCCAGCACCTGGGTACAGGGCCGAGATACGCAGTATTTT
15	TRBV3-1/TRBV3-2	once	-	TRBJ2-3	CASSRGLRDADTQYF	TGTGCCAGCAGCCGAGGACTCCGGGACGCAGATACGCAGTATTTT
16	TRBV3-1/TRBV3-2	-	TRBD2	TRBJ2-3	CASSQVAGGLSDTQYF	TGTGCCAGCAGCCAAGTGGCGGGGGGGCTATCGGATACGCAGTATTTT
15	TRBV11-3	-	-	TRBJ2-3	CASSPGTISTDTQYF	TGTGCCAGCAGCCCCGGGACCATCAGCACAGATACGCAGTATTTT
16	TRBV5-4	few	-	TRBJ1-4	CASSLDRLSGGEKLFF	TGTGCCAGCAGCTTGGACAGGCTTAGCGGTGGCGAAAAACTGTTTTTT